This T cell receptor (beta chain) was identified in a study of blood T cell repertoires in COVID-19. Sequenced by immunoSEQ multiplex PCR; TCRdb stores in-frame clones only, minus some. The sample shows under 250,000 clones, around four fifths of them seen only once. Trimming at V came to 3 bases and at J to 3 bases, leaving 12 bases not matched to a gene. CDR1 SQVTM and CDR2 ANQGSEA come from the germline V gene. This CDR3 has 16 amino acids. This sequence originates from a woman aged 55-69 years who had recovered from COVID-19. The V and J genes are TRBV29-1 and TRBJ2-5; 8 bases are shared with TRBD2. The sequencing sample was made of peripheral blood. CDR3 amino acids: CSVDGWGGGSKETQYF. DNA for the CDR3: TGCAGCGTTGATGGTTGGGGCGGGGGGTCAAAAGAGACCCAGTACTTC.